The clone carrying this T cell receptor beta chain showed up many times. This sample was included in a study of neoadjuvant anti-PD-1 for oral cavity cancer. CDR1 SGHRS and CDR2 YFSETQ come from the germline V gene. The ends lost 4 bases at V and 3 bases at J; junction bases unmatched: 11. CDR3 length: 17 amino acids. Data came from immunoSEQ multiplex PCR; TCRdb stores just in-frame clones and leaves some out. Of 40,000 or so clones in the sample, around 40% are singletons; the top ten hold roughly a sixth. Time point specified: after neoadjuvant nivolumab, at surgical resection. This sequence joins TRBV5-1 and TRBJ1-1; 11 positions match TRBD1. Sequencing was performed on tumor tissue, taken after nivolumab (anti-PD-1) treatment. This clonotype originated in a person between 40 and 85 years old with oral cavity squamous cell carcinoma. The CDR3 loop reads CASSKGQGGHIDTEAFF. The CDR3 nucleotides are TGCGCCAGCAGCAAGGGACAGGGGGGTCATATTGACACTGAAGCTTTCTTT.